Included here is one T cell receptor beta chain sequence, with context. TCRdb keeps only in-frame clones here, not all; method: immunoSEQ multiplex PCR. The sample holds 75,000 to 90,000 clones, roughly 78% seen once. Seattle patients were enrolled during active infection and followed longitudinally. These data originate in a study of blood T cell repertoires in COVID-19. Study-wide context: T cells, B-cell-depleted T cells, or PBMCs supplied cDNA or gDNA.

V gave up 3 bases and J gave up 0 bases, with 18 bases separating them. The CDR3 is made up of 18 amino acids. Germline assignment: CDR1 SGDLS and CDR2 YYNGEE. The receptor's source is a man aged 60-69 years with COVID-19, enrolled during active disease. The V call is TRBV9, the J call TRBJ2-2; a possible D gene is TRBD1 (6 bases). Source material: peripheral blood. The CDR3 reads CASSGRDIVATNTGELFF. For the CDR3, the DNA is TGTGCCAGCAGCGGCCGGGACATCGTAGCAACGAACACCGGGGAGCTGTTTTTT.